A single sample is the source of the 25 T cell receptor beta chains below, sequenced in a study of blood T cell repertoires in COVID-19 (dated by TCRdb to the early 2020s). Preparation of the library involved the immunoSEQ multiplex PCR assay. Held by TCRdb, this immuneACCESS table contains in-frame sequences only and omits some clones. Under half of the omission traces to an unresolved V gene where checked; the cause of the rest is unknown. The sample table lists approximately 200,000 clones, 80% to 85% of them with a count of one. The leading ten clones occupy over 2.5% of the sample. The sample comprised peripheral blood. These receptor sequences come from a woman aged 25-40 years who had recovered from COVID-19.

This clone occurred a few times. At the DNA level, this CDR3 is encoded by other sequences in the same sample as well. J is TRBJ2-5 and V is TRBV30, with a weak D call TRBD2 (5 bases). The CDR3 runs to 11 residues. CDR1 GTSNPN and CDR2 SVGIG come from the germline V gene (reference sequence). V shed 3 bases and J shed 4 bases, with 6 bases lying between them. As DNA, the CDR3 is TGTGCCTGGAGCGCGGGAGAGACCCAGTACTTC. Translation gives CAWSAGETQYF. Full variable domain (missing parts from reference TRBV30 and TRBJ2-5): SQTIHQWPATLVQPVGSPLSLECTVEGTSNPNLYWYRQAAGRGLQLLFYSVGIGQISSEVPQNLSASRPQDRQFILSSKKLLLSDSGFYLCAWSAGETQYFGPGTRLLVL.

The CDR3: CASSQGLAGGEETQYF. The CDR3 DNA follows: TGTGCCAGCAGCCAAGGACTAGCGGGAGGGGAAGAGACCCAGTACTTC. The gene calls are TRBV4-2 and TRBJ2-5, with 14 nucleotides matching TRBD2. Germline V gene sequence: CDR1 LGHNA, CDR2 YNFKEQ. The ends lost 1 base at V and 3 bases at J; junction bases unmatched: 1. The CDR3 is made up of 16 amino acids.

V usage is TRBV4-1 and J usage is TRBJ2-6; D remains ambiguous. The V gene's germline CDR1 is MGHRA and CDR2 YSYEKL. The CDR3 runs 17 residues. Trimming removed 1 base from V and 0 bases from J, with 10 bases in between. CDR3 DNA: TGCGCCAGCAGCCAAGCACAAGCGTTCTCTGGGGCCAACGTCCTGACTTTC. Its translation: CASSQAQAFSGANVLTF.

V is TRBV7-8 and J is TRBJ2-7; TRBD2 aligns across 11 bases. V was clipped by 0 bases and J by 7 bases; unmatched bases: 5. CDR1 and CDR2 (germline): SGHVS, FQNEAQ. The CDR3 consists of 15 residues. Here the CDR3 DNA reads TGTGCCAGCAGCTTAGCGCTAGCGGGAGGCGGGGAGCAGTACTTC. This sequence encodes CASSLALAGGGEQYF.

This clone was recorded a few times. This chain connects TRBV5-4 to TRBJ2-7, with a tentative D call TRBD2 (5 bases). This CDR3 has 15 residues. The germline CDR1 and CDR2 sequences are SGHNT and YYREEE (reference sequence). The V and J ends lost 4 bases and 6 bases respectively, with 20 bases between them. The CDR3 loop is CASSPPLGLTSEQYF. CDR3 DNA: TGTGCCAGCAGCCCGCCGCTTGGACTTACGTCCGAGCAGTACTTC.

V is TRBV7-9 and J is TRBJ1-1; 7 bases fit TRBD1. Germline assignment: CDR1 SEHNR and CDR2 FQNEAQ (reference sequence). V lost 5 bases, J lost 0 bases, and 6 bases stayed unmatched. CDR3 length equals 15 residues. CDR3 in DNA: TGTGCCAGCAGCCCAACAGGGGCCCTGAACACTGAAGCTTTCTTT. Protein: CASSPTGALNTEAFF.

The V gene is TRBV5-8, the J gene TRBJ2-1; D gene unclear. Germline assignment: CDR1 SGHTS and CDR2 YDEGEE. V was pared by 6 bases and J by 7 bases, with 20 bases between. The CDR3 contains 15 residues. The CDR3: CASTTSKGVRNEQFF. The CDR3 bases are TGTGCCAGCACCACTTCTAAAGGTGTCAGGAATGAGCAGTTCTTC.

The chain carries TRBV2 and TRBJ1-2; D ambiguous. V was cut by 5 bases and J by 0 bases, with 4 bases left in between. This CDR3 is 12 amino acids long. In germline, CDR1 is SNHLY, CDR2 FYNNEI. The CDR3: CASSTANYGYTF. CDR3 bases: TGTGCCAGCAGTACAGCTAACTATGGCTACACCTTC.

The J gene is TRBJ2-1, the V gene TRBV5-1, with 8 bases lining up with TRBD2. With V trimmed by 5 bases and J by 4 bases, 11 bases remained unmatched. CDR3 size: 16 residues. Germline V gene lookup returns CDR1 SGHRS and CDR2 YFSETQ. The CDR3: CASRGARTSSYNEQFF. In DNA, the CDR3 is TGCGCCAGCAGAGGGGCTAGGACTAGCAGTTACAATGAGCAGTTCTTC.

V and J are TRBV5-5 and TRBJ2-7; the D is unclear. The germline gives CDR1 SGHKS, CDR2 YYEKEE (reference sequence). The CDR3 covers 11 residues. V dropped 5 bases and J dropped 7 bases, with 10 bases sitting between them. CDR3 loop: CASSPEWEQYF. The CDR3 nucleotides read TGTGCCAGCAGTCCCGAGTGGGAGCAGTACTTC.

V is TRBV7-9 and J is TRBJ2-7; a weak D match, TRBD1 (6 bases). V lost 1 base, J lost 2 bases, and 12 bases lay in between. Germline CDR1 and CDR2: SEHNR and FQNEAQ (reference sequence). The CDR3 runs to 15 residues. The CDR3 region is CASSLEFPGAYEQYF. The CDR3 DNA sequence: TGTGCCAGCAGCTTAGAATTCCCAGGGGCCTACGAGCAGTACTTC.

The chain has TRBV5-1 and TRBJ1-2; D ambiguous. Germline V CDR1 and CDR2: SGHRS, YFSETQ. CDR3 length equals 14 residues. V lost 0 bases and J 4 bases, leaving 10 bases between the germline ends. The CDR3 nucleotides are TGCGCCAGCAGCTTGGATGGCAGTCTCTATGGCTACACCTTC. It yields the protein CASSLDGSLYGYTF.

This chain connects TRBV6-5 to TRBJ2-3; TRBD2 is a possible D gene (7 bases). Germline V gene sequence: CDR1 MNHEY, CDR2 SVGAGI. The CDR3 covers 16 residues. V lost 2 bases to trimming and J lost 3 bases, with 15 bases between them. The DNA for the CDR3 is TGTGCCAGCAGTTACGGGGGGGCGGGAGTAACAGATACGCAGTATTTT. Its protein product is CASSYGGAGVTDTQYF.

The rearrangement links TRBV25-1 to TRBJ1-2, with 11 nucleotides matching TRBD1. The trim removed 7 bases at V and 8 bases at J, leaving 6 bases unmatched. The germline V gene encodes CDR1 MGHDK and CDR2 SYGVNS. The CDR3 is 13 amino acids. CDR3 amino acids: CASNKGQGGGYTF. CDR3 in DNA: TGTGCCAGCAACAAGGGACAGGGGGGAGGCTACACCTTC.

The V call is TRBV6-5, the J call TRBJ2-3, with D perhaps TRBD2 (5 bases). V lost 2 bases and J lost 0, with 6 bases in between. Germline loops: CDR1 MNHEY, CDR2 SVGAGI. This CDR3 is built from 14 residues. DNA of the CDR3: TGTGCCAGCAGTTACCGGACTAGCACAGATACGCAGTATTTT. This encodes CASSYRTSTDTQYF.

This rearrangement joins TRBV27 to TRBJ2-7, with no clear D. The V end was cut by 2 bases, the J end by 3 bases, with 8 bases between. The CDR3 runs 13 residues. Germline V gene data show CDR1 as MNHEY and CDR2 as SMNVEV (reference sequence). The CDR3 region is CASSLKENYEQYF. The DNA of the CDR3 is TGTGCCAGCAGTTTAAAGGAGAACTACGAGCAGTACTTC.

The chain uses TRBV10-2 and TRBJ2-7, with D possibly being TRBD1 (5 bases). Trimming took 2 bases from V and 2 from J, leaving 10 bases between them. The CDR3 runs to 14 residues. Germline CDR1 reads WSHSY; CDR2 reads SAAADI. CDR3 sequence: CASSEIQGAYEQYF. The CDR3 DNA follows: TGCGCCAGCAGTGAGATTCAGGGTGCCTACGAGCAGTACTTC.

This chain uses TRBV24-1 with TRBJ2-7; tentative D call: TRBD2 (5 bases). In germline, CDR1 is KGHDR, CDR2 SFDVKD. Trimming took 9 bases from V and 3 from J, leaving 17 bases between them. The CDR3 is 14 residues long. CDR3 protein: CATSRGATDYEQYF. The DNA for the CDR3 is TGTGCCACCTCCCGGGGAGCGACGGACTACGAGCAGTACTTC.

The V gene is TRBV6-4, the J gene TRBJ1-5; D gene unclear. The CDR3 runs to 13 residues. Trimming shortened V by 4 bases and J by 7 bases, and 11 bases separated the two germline ends. Per germline, CDR1 MRHNA and CDR2 SNTAGT. In nucleotides, the CDR3 is TGTGCCAGCAGTGCGGAGGCTGGGCAGCCCCAGCATTTT. Amino acids: CASSAEAGQPQHF.

The CDR3 sequence: CASSLSVGHGQETQYF. The CDR3 nucleotides read TGTGCCAGCAGTTTATCTGTGGGACACGGACAAGAGACCCAGTACTTC. The chain recombines TRBV27 with TRBJ2-5; D perhaps matches TRBD1 (6 bases). V was trimmed by 0 bases and J by 2 bases, leaving 13 bases between them. Germline V gene lookup returns CDR1 MNHEY and CDR2 SMNVEV (reference sequence). The length of the CDR3 is 16 residues.

The chain has TRBV2 and TRBJ2-7, with D maybe TRBD2 (5 bases). From germline, CDR1 is SNHLY and CDR2 FYNNEI. Trimming took off 7 bases at V and 3 bases at J, with 7 bases between the two ends. CDR3 size: 11 residues. The CDR3 is CASTDYYEQYF. The CDR3 nucleotides are TGTGCCAGCACTGACTACTACGAGCAGTACTTC.

This chain links TRBV5-1 with TRBJ2-7; TRBD2 matches at 14 bases. Germline V gene sequence: CDR1 SGHRS, CDR2 YFSETQ. V lost 0 bases to trimming and J lost 5 bases; unmatched junction nucleotides: 4. The CDR3 loop spans 16 amino acids. CDR3 region: CASSLGLAGGLDEQYF. CDR3 nucleotides: TGCGCCAGCAGCTTGGGACTAGCGGGAGGGCTCGACGAGCAGTACTTC.

Only a few counts were recorded for this clone. This rearrangement joins TRBV14 to TRBJ1-6; a weak D match, TRBD1 (5 bases). The V end lost 0 bases, the J end lost 10 bases, and 13 bases lay between the germline ends. The CDR3 runs 15 residues. The germline V gene has CDR1 SGHDN and CDR2 FVKESK. CDR3 protein: CASSQDTGGGSPLHF. CDR3 sequence (DNA): TGTGCCAGCAGCCAAGATACGGGGGGAGGATCACCCCTCCACTTT.

The chain joins TRBV6-5 to TRBJ1-2; D gene unclear. Germline V CDR1 and CDR2: MNHEY, SVGAGI. This CDR3 contains 13 residues. Trimming removed 10 bases at V and 6 bases at J, with 18 bases between. Here the CDR3 reads CAMDLHRGDGYTF. In DNA, the CDR3 is TGTGCCATGGATTTACATCGGGGAGATGGCTACACCTTC.

V is TRBV4-1 and J is TRBJ2-1; 15 nucleotides align to TRBD2. Germline V gene lookup returns CDR1 MGHRA and CDR2 YSYEKL. Trimming took 3 bases from V and 7 from J; bases not matched to a gene: 16. This CDR3 contains 20 residues. CDR3 sequence: CASSQKTRTSGRAPPNEQFF. CDR3 in DNA: TGCGCCAGCAGCCAGAAGACTAGGACTAGCGGGAGGGCCCCCCCTAATGAGCAGTTCTTC.